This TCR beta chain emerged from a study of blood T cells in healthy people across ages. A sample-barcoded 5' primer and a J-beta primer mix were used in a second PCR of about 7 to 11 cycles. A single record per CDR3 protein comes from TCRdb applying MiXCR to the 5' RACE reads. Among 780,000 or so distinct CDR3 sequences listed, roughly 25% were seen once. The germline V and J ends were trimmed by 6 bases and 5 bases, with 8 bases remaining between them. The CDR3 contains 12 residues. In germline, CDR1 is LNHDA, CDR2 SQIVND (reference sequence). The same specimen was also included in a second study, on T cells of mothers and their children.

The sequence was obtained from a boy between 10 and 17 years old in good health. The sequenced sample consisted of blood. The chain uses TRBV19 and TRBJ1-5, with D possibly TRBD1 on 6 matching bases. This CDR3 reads CASSGGHQPQHF. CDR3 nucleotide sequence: TGTGCCAGTAGCGGGGGGCATCAGCCCCAGCATTTT.